The TCR beta chain described here comes from a study of radiotherapy plus CTLA-4 blockade in lung cancer. Profiling relied on immunoSEQ multiplex PCR, and the TCRdb table lists in-frame clones only, not all of them. The sample includes some 45,000 clones, approximately 76% of them seen just once. CDR1 and CDR2 from the germline V gene are MNHNS and SASEGT. Deletions cut 6 bases from V and 11 bases from J, with 19 bases between. This CDR3 spans 13 amino acids. The specimen comprised peripheral blood, sampled from a patient treated with radiotherapy plus ipilimumab. The chain links TRBV6-1 to TRBJ1-1, with a tentative D call TRBD1 (6 bases). This TCR was recovered from a human donor with non-small cell lung cancer who had stable disease on radiotherapy plus ipilimumab. CDR3 residues: CASRIQGVSDAFF. DNA for the CDR3: TGTGCCAGCAGAATACAGGGAGTTTCGGATGCTTTCTTT.